This entry concerns a single TCR beta chain. The antigen is undetermined. Isolated RNA was reverse transcribed into cDNA used as the sequencing template. Measured with immunoSEQ multiplex PCR; TCRdb has only the in-frame clones, and not every one. The repertoire includes 100,000 to 120,000 clones, roughly 60% of them detected once, and around 20% sits in the top ten. This entry comes from a study of CD8+ T cells in alopecia areata. Study findings and constraints: It was less clear whether patients shared TCRs than it was in mice, possibly because of HLA. Scalp samples also yield sequences of resident alphabeta T cells from normal skin.

This CDR3 has 12 amino acids. Germline-derived CDR1 and CDR2 are SEHNR and FQNEAQ (reference sequence). The V end lost 4 bases, the J end lost 6 bases, and 9 bases lay between the germline ends. The specimen was CD8+ T cells sorted from blood. The chain carries TRBV7-9 and TRBJ1-1, with D possibly matching TRBD1 (5 bases). This receptor was identified in a human donor in good health. CDR3 in DNA: TGTGCCAGCAGCTACGCAGGGTCTGAAGCTTTCTTT. This gives the protein CASSYAGSEAFF.